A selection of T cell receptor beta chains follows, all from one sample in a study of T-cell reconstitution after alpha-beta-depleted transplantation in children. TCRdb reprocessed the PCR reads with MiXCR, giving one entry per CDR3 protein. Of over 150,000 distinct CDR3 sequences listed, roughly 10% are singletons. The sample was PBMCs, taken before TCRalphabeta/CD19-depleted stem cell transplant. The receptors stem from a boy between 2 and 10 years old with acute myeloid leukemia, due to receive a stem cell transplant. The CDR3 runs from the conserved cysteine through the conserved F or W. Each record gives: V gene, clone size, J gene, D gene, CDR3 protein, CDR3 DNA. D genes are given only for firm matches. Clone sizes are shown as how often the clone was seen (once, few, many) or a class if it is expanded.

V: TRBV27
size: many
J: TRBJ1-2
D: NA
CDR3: CASSLRTARGYGYTF
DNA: TGTGCCAGCAGTCTGCGGACCGCTCGGGGCTATGGCTACACCTTC

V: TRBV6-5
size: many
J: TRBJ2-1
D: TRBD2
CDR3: CASSYGGLAGLQFF
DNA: TGTGCCAGCAGTTACGGGGGACTAGCGGGATTACAGTTCTTC

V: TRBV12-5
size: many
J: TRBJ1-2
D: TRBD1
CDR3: CASGGTGNFGYTF
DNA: TGTGCTAGTGGGGGGACAGGGAATTTTGGCTACACCTTC

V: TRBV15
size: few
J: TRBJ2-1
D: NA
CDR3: CATSPSGGLNEQFF
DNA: TGTGCCACCAGCCCATCTGGGGGGTTGAATGAGCAGTTCTTC

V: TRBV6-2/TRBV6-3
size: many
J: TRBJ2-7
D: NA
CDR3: CASSRTPISSYEQYF
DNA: TGTGCCAGCAGCCGAACCCCCATCAGCTCCTACGAGCAGTACTTC

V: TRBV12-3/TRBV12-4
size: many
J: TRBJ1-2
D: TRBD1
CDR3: CASSFFQGAGGYTF
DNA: TGTGCCAGCAGTTTTTTCCAGGGGGCAGGCGGCTACACCTTC

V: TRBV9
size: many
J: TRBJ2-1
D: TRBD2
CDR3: CASSVAPTGGRNEQFF
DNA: TGTGCCAGCAGCGTAGCCCCAACCGGGGGGAGGAATGAGCAGTTCTTC

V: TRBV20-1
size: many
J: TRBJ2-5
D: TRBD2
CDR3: CSARGGLAGETQYF
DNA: TGCAGTGCTAGAGGAGGCCTAGCGGGAGAGACCCAGTACTTC

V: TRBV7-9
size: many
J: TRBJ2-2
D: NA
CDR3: CASSLTLTRESNTGELFF
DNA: TGTGCCAGCAGCTTAACCCTCACCAGGGAGTCGAACACCGGGGAGCTGTTTTTT

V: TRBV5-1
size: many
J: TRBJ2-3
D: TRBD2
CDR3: CASSPGLAGGPGGTDTQYF
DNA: TGCGCCAGCAGCCCCGGACTAGCGGGAGGGCCGGGAGGCACAGATACGCAGTATTTT

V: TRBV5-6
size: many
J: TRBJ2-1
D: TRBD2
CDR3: CASSSGLADPEQFF
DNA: TGTGCCAGCAGCTCAGGACTAGCGGACCCCGAGCAGTTCTTC

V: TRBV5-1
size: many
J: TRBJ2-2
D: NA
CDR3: CASSLGVGDTGELFF
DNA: TGCGCCAGCAGCTTGGGTGTAGGGGACACCGGGGAGCTGTTTTTT

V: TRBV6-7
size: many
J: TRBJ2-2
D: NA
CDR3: CASSFRRMTGELFF
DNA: TGTGCCAGCAGTTTCCGAAGGATGACCGGGGAGCTGTTTTTT

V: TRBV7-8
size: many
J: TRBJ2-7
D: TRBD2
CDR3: CASSRSGFSYEQYF
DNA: TGTGCCAGCTCGCGTAGCGGGTTCTCCTACGAGCAGTACTTC